This TCR beta chain was sequenced in a study of spatial heterogeneity in lung cancer. Overall study results and limits: Ubiquitous expanded tumor TCRs were seen in blood more at resection than at follow-up.

Unique molecular identifiers tagged every individual TCR cDNA molecule. Via MiXCR, TCRdb re-called the 5' RACE reads, giving one row per CDR3 protein. The sample holds about 22,000 distinct CDR3 sequences, around 4.6% seen once. Notes on this clonotype: Its antigen is undetermined.

The sample's time point: sample taken at primary tumor resection. Samples were obtained from about 75 donors, all untreated early-stage non-small cell lung cancer patients. The input material, whole RNA from tumor, nontumor lung or frozen PBMC, was sequenced unsorted. This TCR derives from a male donor with early-stage non-small cell lung cancer. This sample comprised PBMCs, obtained at surgery.

The CDR3 here is CASRARRDSYEQYF. The CDR3 nucleotides are TGTGCCAGCAGGGCCAGACGGGACAGCTACGAGCAGTACTTC. V usage is TRBV2 and J usage is TRBJ2-7, with 7 bases matching TRBD1. Germline V lookup: CDR1 SNHLY, CDR2 FYNNEI. The CDR3 length is 14 residues. Unmatched junction bases numbered 8, after V lost 6 bases and J lost 3 bases.